The source of this T cell receptor (beta chain) is a study of blood T cell repertoires in COVID-19. The assay was immunoSEQ multiplex PCR, and TCRdb's table has in-frame clones only and misses some. This table has a few hundred thousand clones, roughly 87% appearing once. Those who participated ranged in age from about 18 to 89 years and resided in 20 to 30 US areas. CDR1 and CDR2 (germline): LGHNA, YSLEER. This CDR3 is built from 16 residues. Deletions cut 0 bases from V and 5 bases from J, with 13 bases between. V and J are TRBV4-3 and TRBJ1-4; D remains unclear. This receptor was taken from a woman aged 18-35 years who had recovered from COVID-19. The sample was PBMCs or T cells enriched from blood (not recorded which). CDR3 in DNA: TGCGCCAGCAGCCAAGAGGATGGCGGGCCAAATGAAAAACTGTTTTTT. Translation gives CASSQEDGGPNEKLFF.